This T cell receptor (beta chain) derives from a study of CD8 T cells in Susac syndrome. Study outcomes and limitations: The number of individuals included in the study's TCR sequencing and HLA analysis was acknowledged as relatively small.

Random-hexamer reverse transcription was applied to roughly 0.5 to 1 ug RNA. TCR beta CDR3 was amplified by immunoSEQ covering 54 Vbeta and 13 Jbeta. From the immunoSEQ multiplex PCR reads, TCRdb called clonotypes with MiXCR, one entry per CDR3 protein. The repertoire consists of some 50,000 distinct CDR3 sequences, with 95% occurring once and the leading ten covering about 0.75%. TEMRA cells were FACS-enriched, unlike CD8+ and CD4+ T cells, which were negatively isolated. This CDR3 region has 15 residues. Germline CDR1 reads MNHEY; CDR2 reads SVGAGI. J lost 5 bases, V lost 2 bases, and 5 bases had no gene match. Points on this clonotype: Its antigen is not known.

This rearrangement joins TRBV6-5 to TRBJ2-3; 9 bases line up with TRBD2. This receptor was identified in a human donor with Susac syndrome. What was sequenced was CD8+ T cells from PBMCs. This CDR3 is CASSYDASGVDTQYF. The CDR3 DNA reads as TGTGCCAGCAGTTACGATGCTAGCGGGGTAGATACGCAGTATTTT.